The clone carrying this T cell receptor beta chain was observed a single time. The data originate from a study of blood T cell repertoires in COVID-19. Germline lookup yields CDR1 SNHLY and CDR2 FYNNEI. V dropped 10 bases and J dropped 10 bases, with 14 bases sitting between them. The CDR3 contains 11 residues. In the original analysis: It was from reference gene primer amplification that nucleated cell counts were estimated. Data came from immunoSEQ multiplex PCR; TCRdb stores just in-frame clones and leaves some out. V and J calls and clone size come straight from that table; D and trimming were deduced from the DNA. The table lists 180,000 or so clones, roughly 82% of them singletons. The study drew participants aged roughly 18 to 89 years from under 30 US areas.

This chain links TRBV2 with TRBJ2-1; D is undetermined. The sequence was obtained from a man aged 40-49 years with acute COVID-19. Specimen: PBMCs or T cells enriched from blood (not recorded which). The CDR3 is CATPGAGEQFF. The CDR3 coding sequence is TGTGCCACCCCGGGTGCCGGGGAGCAGTTCTTC.